This T cell receptor (beta chain) was documented in a study of CD8+ T cells in alopecia areata. Study-wide results and caveats: Relative to mice, TCR sharing across patients was less clear, a difference possibly HLA-related. Lesional scalp displayed greater clonality than normal scalp, most notably in alopecia totalis/universalis. Normal skin's resident alphabeta T cells are sequenced alongside lesional scalp T cells.

V lost 2 bases, J lost 1 base, and 6 bases lay in between. CDR3 length: 14 residues. Germline V gene lookup returns CDR1 SGHAT and CDR2 FQNNGV. For this clone: Antigen: not known.

The researchers isolated CD4+ and CD8+ T cells from PBMCs by sorting. Once RNA had been extracted, it was reverse transcribed into cDNA to act as the sequencing template. Profiling relied on immunoSEQ multiplex PCR, and the TCRdb table lists in-frame clones only, not all of them. The sample carries over 100,000 clones, about 47% recorded once. The clonotype comes from a human donor with alopecia areata. The rearrangement joins TRBV11-2 to TRBJ2-1; D remains ambiguous. The sample consisted of CD8+ T cells sorted from blood, taken at week 0. DNA of the CDR3: TGTGCCAGCAGCTTAATAAGGTCCTACAATGAGCAGTTCTTC. It encodes CASSLIRSYNEQFF.